The next 19 T cell receptor beta chains were all read from a single sample in a study of CD8 T cells in ankylosing spondylitis. MiXCR, applied by TCRdb to the 5' RACE reads, yields one record per CDR3 protein. The sample has approximately 100,000 distinct CDR3 sequences; 7.5% to 9% are singletons. Material for sequencing was blood, either unsorted or a sorted T cell fraction (not recorded which). The receptors shown here come from a male donor with ankylosing spondylitis or in good health (not recorded which).

This clonotype was counted at least ten times. This sequence joins TRBV3-1 and TRBJ1-1; D ambiguous. V lost 4 bases, J lost 1 base, and 19 bases lay in between. Germline V gene sequence: CDR1 LGHDT, CDR2 YNNKEL (reference sequence). The CDR3 is 17 amino acids. The chain's CDR3 is CASSRYRAWTGNTEAFF. DNA for the CDR3: TGTGCCAGCAGCCGATACCGCGCTTGGACGGGGAACACTGAAGCTTTCTTT.

This clonotype was recorded many times. This sequence joins TRBV12-3 or TRBV12-4 and TRBJ1-1, with a possible D match to TRBD1 (6 bases). CDR3 size: 14 residues. Trimming shortened V by 7 bases and J by 3 bases, and 15 bases separated the two germline ends. Here the CDR3 DNA reads TGTGCCAGCATTATCGGGACAACTTACACTGAAGCTTTCTTT. Amino acid sequence: CASIIGTTYTEAFF.

This clonotype was seen at least ten times. The chain joins TRBV10-3 to TRBJ2-7; maybe TRBD1 (6 bases). From germline, CDR1 is ENHRY and CDR2 SYGVKD. This CDR3 has 13 amino acids. V lost 5 bases and J lost 2, with 10 bases in between. CDR3 nucleotides: TGTGCCATCAGTAGGACAGACCCCTACGAGCAGTACTTC. It encodes CAISRTDPYEQYF.

This clonotype occurred many times. V and J are TRBV27 and TRBJ2-7; D is possibly TRBD1 (5 bases). The V gene's germline CDR1 is MNHEY and CDR2 SMNVEV (reference sequence). This CDR3 has 16 amino acids. Between the trimmed V and J ends, which lost 0 bases and 2 bases, there was a span of 14 bases. CDR3 in amino acids: CASSLSVQGITYEQYF. CDR3 DNA sequence: TGTGCCAGCAGTTTATCCGTTCAGGGTATTACCTACGAGCAGTACTTC.

Ten or more counts support this clonotype. The chain is built from TRBV29-1 and TRBJ2-1; no clear D gene. The CDR3 is 12 residues long. The V and J ends lost 7 bases and 6 bases respectively, with 13 bases between them. The V gene's germline CDR1 is SQVTM and CDR2 ANQGSEA. CDR3 sequence (DNA): TGCAGCGCGCGAGGAGCGTTCAATGAGCAGTTCTTC. Its translation is CSARGAFNEQFF.

This clonotype was counted many times. This sequence joins TRBV7-8 and TRBJ2-1; a possible D gene is TRBD2 (6 bases). V lost 8 bases and J lost 1, with 9 bases in between. This CDR3 region has 13 residues. Germline V gene lookup returns CDR1 SGHVS and CDR2 FQNEAQ. CDR3 coding DNA: TGTGCCAGCGGCCGGGGGTCCTACAATGAGCAGTTCTTC. It specifies CASGRGSYNEQFF. Complete variable domain (other parts from reference TRBV7-8 and TRBJ2-1): GAGVSQSPRYKVAKRGQDVALRCDPISGHVSLFWYQQALGQGPEFLTYFQNEAQLDKSGLPSDRFFAERPEGSVSTLKIQRTQQEDSAVYLCASGRGSYNEQFFGPGTRLTVL.

This clonotype was detected many times. The V gene is TRBV20-1, the J gene TRBJ1-3, with 8 bases lining up with TRBD1. The CDR3 consists of 13 residues. V shed 5 bases and J 4 bases; nucleotides not matched to a gene: 4. Germline CDR1 DFQATT, CDR2 SNEGSKA (reference sequence). CDR3 sequence reads: CSAPDRVGNTIYF. The CDR3 bases are TGCAGTGCTCCGGACAGGGTCGGAAACACCATATATTTT.

This clonotype was detected many times. The chain carries TRBV19 and TRBJ2-5; D ambiguous. V was shortened by 5 bases and J by 0 bases, with 10 bases between the two germline ends. The CDR3 is made up of 14 amino acids. CDR1 is LNHDA, CDR2 SQIVND, per germline (reference sequence). CDR3 sequence (DNA): TGTGCCAGTAGTCCTCGGGCGGACCAAGAGACCCAGTACTTC. Amino acid sequence: CASSPRADQETQYF.

This clonotype occurred many times. V and J are TRBV20-1 and TRBJ1-1; 7 bases match TRBD1. The germline CDR1 and CDR2 sequences are DFQATT and SNEGSKA (reference sequence). V trimming: 4 bases; J trimming: 8 bases; junction bases outside the gene matches: 7. This CDR3 spans 12 amino acids. The CDR3 DNA follows: TGCAGTGCTATCGGGACAGTAGTAGAAGCTTTCTTT. Its translation: CSAIGTVVEAFF.

This clonotype was seen repeatedly, ten times or more. The gene calls are TRBV27 and TRBJ2-6; D uncertain. CDR1 is MNHEY, CDR2 SMNVEV, per germline (reference sequence). V was pared by 3 bases and J by 2 bases, with 11 bases between. The CDR3 is 16 residues long. The CDR3 spells CASSFNSPAGANVLTF. Here the CDR3 DNA reads TGTGCCAGCAGTTTTAATTCCCCGGCTGGGGCCAACGTCCTGACTTTC.

The chain has TRBV29-1 and TRBJ1-4; D is ambiguous. CDR1 and CDR2 (germline): SQVTM, ANQGSEA. V lost 4 bases and J 7 bases, leaving 19 bases between the germline ends. This CDR3 spans 15 amino acids. This CDR3 reads CSVVGSRGGGEKLFF. CDR3 nucleotides: TGCAGCGTTGTTGGGTCCCGGGGTGGAGGTGAAAAACTGTTTTTT.

This clonotype occurred many times. This sequence joins TRBV20-1 and TRBJ2-1, with D possibly being TRBD2 (6 bases). The length of the CDR3 is 15 residues. The germline V gene has CDR1 DFQATT and CDR2 SNEGSKA (reference sequence). With 5 bases removed from V and 3 bases from J, the gap between germline ends came to 17 bases. CDR3 in DNA: TGCAGTGCTGGGTCGAGCGGGCTCATCTACAATGAGCAGTTCTTC. It is translated as CSAGSSGLIYNEQFF.

This clonotype was counted many times. The chain is built from TRBV18 and TRBJ2-7; 8 bases map to TRBD1. The germline V gene has CDR1 KGHSH and CDR2 LQKENI. The CDR3 is 13 amino acids. J was trimmed by 5 bases and V by 4 bases; bases with no gene match: 4. CDR3 sequence (DNA): TGTGCCAGCTCACGAACAGGGGGGAACGAGCAGTACTTC. It yields the protein CASSRTGGNEQYF.

This clonotype was recorded a few times. V usage is TRBV9 and J usage is TRBJ2-1; D is possibly TRBD1 or TRBD2 (5 bases each). The CDR3 runs to 16 residues. V was trimmed by 0 bases and J by 0 bases, leaving 10 bases between them. The germline CDR1 and CDR2 sequences are SGDLS and YYNGEE. The CDR3 DNA is TGTGCCAGCAGCGTAGGGTTTGGGGGCTCCTACAATGAGCAGTTCTTC. Translation gives CASSVGFGGSYNEQFF.

This clonotype was found many times. V gene TRBV7-6 combines with J gene TRBJ1-1; tentatively, D is TRBD1 (6 bases). The V gene's germline CDR1 is SGHVS and CDR2 FNYEAQ. The CDR3 is 14 residues long. V lost 7 bases to trimming and J lost 6 bases, with 18 bases between them. CDR3 amino acids: CASKPGGGPSEAFF. CDR3 nucleotide sequence: TGTGCCAGCAAGCCAGGAGGGGGGCCCTCTGAAGCTTTCTTT.

The V call is TRBV7-2, the J call TRBJ1-1; D is ambiguous. Germline V gene data show CDR1 as SGHTA and CDR2 as FQGNSA. Trimming removed 7 bases from V and 1 base from J, with 13 bases in between. This CDR3 has 14 amino acids. As DNA, the CDR3 is TGTGCCAGCATCCCTGGACTCGAGAACACTGAAGCTTTCTTT. As protein: CASIPGLENTEAFF.

The table lists this clonotype with many counts. The chain has TRBV12-3 or TRBV12-4 and TRBJ2-3; a weak D match, TRBD1 (5 bases). The V and J ends lost 5 bases and 0 bases respectively, with 15 bases between them. The CDR3 sequence is 16 residues long. The CDR3 sequence: CASSRQGQTSTDTQYF. As DNA, the CDR3 is TGTGCCAGCAGTCGTCAAGGACAAACTAGCACAGATACGCAGTATTTT.

Many counts were recorded for this clonotype. Here the CDR3 DNA reads TGTGCCAGCAGTAACCGGGGCCCACAACAGCCCCAGCATTTT. This sequence encodes CASSNRGPQQPQHF. The V and J genes are TRBV6-2 or TRBV6-3 and TRBJ1-5; TRBD1 might be the D (5 bases). This CDR3 is built from 14 residues. V was clipped by 5 bases and J by 7 bases, with 15 bases between them. Germline CDR1 is MNHEY and CDR2 is SVGEGT.

In its sample, this clonotype was seen many times. The chain uses TRBV29-1 and TRBJ1-4; 8 nucleotides align to TRBD1. The J segment lost 3 bases and the V segment lost 7 bases, leaving 7 bases of the junction unmatched. Germline CDR1 SQVTM, CDR2 ANQGSEA. CDR3 size: 14 residues. Written as DNA, the CDR3 is TGCAGCGCATACCCACAGGGGGCTAATGAAAAACTGTTTTTT. It codes for CSAYPQGANEKLFF.